This T cell receptor beta chain was captured by sequencing in a study of T cell responses to AZD1222 COVID-19 vaccine. Libraries were prepared by immunoSEQ multiplex PCR; TCRdb keeps only in-frame clonotypes and omits some of them. The repertoire includes 150,000 to 200,000 clones, 90% to 95% of them detected once, and approximately 0.6% sits in the top ten. This clonotype originated in an adult in good health. The sample here was peripheral blood, taken on day 0 of AZD1222 vaccination.

Written as DNA, the CDR3 is TGTGCCAGCAGCTTAGGTGGTGGAAGGGGGGATCAGCCCCAGCATTTT. Encoded protein: CASSLGGGRGDQPQHF. The rearrangement links TRBV3-1 (or the pseudogene TRBV3-2) to TRBJ1-5, with a weak D call TRBD1 (6 bases). V was cut by 5 bases and J by 5 bases, with 19 bases left in between. Germline V gene sequence: CDR1 LGHDT, CDR2 YNNKEL (reference sequence). This CDR3 spans 16 amino acids.